The rows below give T cell receptor beta chains drawn from one sample of a study of T cells in Graves' hyperthyroidism and ophthalmopathy. A single record per CDR3 protein comes from TCRdb applying MiXCR to the multiplex PCR reads. The table has hundreds of thousands of distinct CDR3 sequences, 12% to 15% seen once. The sequencing sample was made of blood. The receptor set was obtained from a woman aged 35 to 49 with Graves' hyperthyroidism. Each CDR3 is given with its conserved first and last residue. The order of the fields is clone size, J gene, D gene, V gene, CDR3 protein, CDR3 DNA. A D gene is named only where the DNA matches it firmly. Size tells how often a clone was seen (once, few, many) or the class of an expanded clone, and some rows leave it out.

>many|TRBJ2-2|-|TRBV5-5
CASSFPGELFF
TGTGCCAGCAGCTTCCCCGGGGAGCTGTTTTTT
>many|TRBJ2-1|TRBD2|TRBV7-2
CASSGVSGRASSYNEQFF
TGTGCCAGCAGCGGGGTGAGCGGGAGGGCGAGCTCCTACAATGAGCAGTTCTTC
>few|TRBJ2-1|TRBD1|TRBV28
CASSLGTGNDEQFF
TGTGCCAGCAGTTTGGGGACAGGCAACGATGAGCAGTTCTTC
>-|TRBJ1-1|-|TRBV19
CAEHFRLMNTEAFF
TGTGCCGAACATTTCCGACTCATGAACACTGAAGCTTTCTTT
>-|TRBJ2-7|-|TRBV5-1
CASSLSGAGPYEQYF
TGCGCCAGCAGCTTATCCGGGGCAGGTCCCTACGAGCAGTACTTC
>few|TRBJ2-2|TRBD2|TRBV7-7
CASSLVGGTDTGELFF
TGTGCTAGCAGCTTAGTGGGAGGGACGGACACCGGGGAGCTGTTTTTT
>many|TRBJ2-2|-|TRBV5-5
CASSWTDLFTNTGELFF
TGTGCCAGCAGCTGGACAGATTTATTCACGAACACCGGGGAGCTGTTTTTT
>few|TRBJ2-7|-|TRBV9
CASSLQDGFQNEQYF
TGTGCCAGCAGCCTCCAGGACGGGTTTCAGAACGAGCAGTACTTC
>few|TRBJ2-7|TRBD2|TRBV4-1
CASSQEEGLAGAEQYF
TGCGCCAGCAGCCAAGAGGAGGGACTAGCGGGTGCCGAGCAGTACTTC
>many|TRBJ2-1|-|TRBV9
CASSGVGGNEQFF
TGTGCCAGCAGCGGAGTAGGGGGTAATGAGCAGTTCTTC
>many|TRBJ2-1|TRBD2|TRBV28
CASSPLGGRKENEQFF
TGTGCCAGCAGCCCCCTCGGCGGGAGGAAGGAGAATGAGCAGTTCTTC
>many|TRBJ1-2|TRBD1|TRBV3-1
CASSSGQGTYGYTF
TGTGCCAGCAGCTCCGGACAGGGGACCTATGGCTACACCTTC
>-|TRBJ2-7|-|TRBV12-5
CASGLTGSYEQYF
TGTGCTAGTGGTTTGACAGGGTCCTACGAGCAGTACTTC
>-|TRBJ2-3|-|TRBV7-3
CASSTDIMVRTDTQYF
TGTGCCAGCAGCACCGACATTATGGTTCGCACAGATACGCAGTATTTT
>many|TRBJ1-1|-|TRBV2
CASTPRQENTEAFF
TGTGCCAGCACACCGCGACAGGAGAACACTGAAGCTTTCTTT
>-|TRBJ2-3|TRBD1|TRBV7-9
CASILGQGANTDTQYF
TGTGCCAGCATCCTAGGACAGGGGGCAAACACAGATACGCAGTATTTT
>many|TRBJ1-1|-|TRBV19
CASTRRGDTEAFF
TGTGCCAGCACTCGACGGGGTGACACTGAAGCTTTCTTT
>many|TRBJ2-1|-|TRBV11-2
CASSLDYGYYNEQFF
TGTGCCAGCAGCTTAGATTACGGGTACTACAATGAGCAGTTCTTC
>few|TRBJ2-4|TRBD1|TRBV5-1
CASSLNPGTGRDIQYF
TGCGCCAGCAGCTTGAATCCCGGGACAGGGAGAGACATTCAGTACTTC
>-|TRBJ1-4|-|TRBV2
CASGGQVGVIEKLFF
TGTGCCAGCGGTGGCCAGGTTGGCGTTATTGAAAAACTGTTTTTT
>-|TRBJ1-4|-|TRBV6-1
CASSGGRGNEKLFF
TGTGCCAGCAGTGGGGGTCGCGGTAATGAAAAACTGTTTTTT
>many|TRBJ2-7|TRBD2|TRBV7-2
CASSSLAGVSAYEQYF
TGTGCCAGCAGCTCGCTAGCGGGAGTATCGGCTTACGAGCAGTACTTC
>many|TRBJ1-1|-|TRBV12-3/TRBV12-4
CASKWGIFNMNTEAFF
TGTGCCAGCAAATGGGGCATTTTCAACATGAACACTGAAGCTTTCTTT
>-|TRBJ2-7|TRBD2|TRBV3-1
CASSQAGGRRHEQYF
TGTGCCAGCAGCCAAGCTGGCGGGAGGAGGCACGAGCAGTACTTC
>-|TRBJ2-2|TRBD2|TRBV4-1
CASSQVSGTSGSAGELFF
TGCGCCAGCAGCCAAGTTTCAGGGACTAGCGGGAGCGCCGGGGAGCTGTTTTTT
>-|TRBJ2-5|-|TRBV10-3
CAISGDQETQYF
TGTGCCATCAGTGGGGACCAAGAGACCCAGTACTTC
>many|TRBJ1-1|-|TRBV30
CAWSHRGGAFF
TGTGCCTGGAGTCACCGGGGGGGAGCTTTCTTT
>-|TRBJ2-5|-|TRBV9
CASSVQGQETQYF
TGTGCCAGCAGCGTACAGGGTCAAGAGACCCAGTACTTC
>many|TRBJ2-5|TRBD2|TRBV11-2
CASSFSLAGGRETQYF
TGTGCCAGCAGCTTCTCACTAGCGGGAGGACGCGAGACCCAGTACTTC
>-|TRBJ2-2|-|TRBV30
CAWKTASANTGELFF
TGTGCCTGGAAGACGGCTAGCGCTAACACCGGGGAGCTGTTTTTT
>many|TRBJ2-7|-|TRBV6-1
CATNANYEQYF
TGTGCCACCAACGCGAATTACGAGCAGTACTTC
>many|TRBJ1-1|-|TRBV9
CASSVGWNTEAFF
TGTGCCAGCAGCGTAGGATGGAACACTGAAGCTTTCTTT
>many|TRBJ1-2|-|TRBV13
CASSLGQIGYTF
TGTGCCAGCAGCTTAGGTCAGATTGGCTACACCTTC
>few|TRBJ2-1|TRBD2|TRBV2
CASRASGTSSYNEQFF
TGTGCCAGCAGAGCTAGCGGGACGAGCTCCTACAATGAGCAGTTCTTC
>few|TRBJ2-1|-|TRBV6-2/TRBV6-3
CASNWATNEQFF
TGTGCCAGCAATTGGGCGACTAATGAGCAGTTCTTC
>-|TRBJ1-2|-|TRBV29-1
CSVGDGAYGYTF
TGCAGCGTCGGGGACGGAGCCTATGGCTACACCTTC
>-|TRBJ2-1|TRBD2|TRBV4-1
CASSTTSAYNEQFF
TGCGCCAGCAGCACGACTAGCGCCTACAATGAGCAGTTCTTC
>few|TRBJ2-7|TRBD1|TRBV5-4
CASSLGDGTGVYEQYF
TGTGCCAGCAGCTTGGGAGACGGGACAGGGGTCTACGAGCAGTACTTC
>many|TRBJ2-1|-|TRBV6-1
CASSVSWTGVNEQFF
TGTGCCAGCAGTGTCTCCTGGACTGGTGTCAATGAGCAGTTCTTC
>-|TRBJ2-1|-|TRBV7-9
CASSLQGQGEQFF
TGTGCCAGCAGCTTACAGGGACAAGGGGAGCAGTTCTTC
>few|TRBJ1-1|TRBD1|TRBV19
CASSIQGGRTEAFF
TGTGCCAGTAGTATTCAAGGGGGCAGGACTGAAGCTTTCTTT
>many|TRBJ2-3|-|TRBV18
CASSPWRSSTDTQYF
TGTGCCAGCTCACCATGGAGATCAAGCACAGATACGCAGTATTTT
>-|TRBJ2-1|-|TRBV20-1
CSARRTGNEQFF
TGCAGTGCTAGACGGACGGGGAATGAGCAGTTCTTC
>few|TRBJ1-1|-|TRBV3-1
CASSQHKGVKDTEAFF
TGTGCCAGCAGCCAACATAAAGGGGTAAAGGATACTGAAGCTTTCTTT
>many|TRBJ2-6|-|TRBV3-1
CASSQERAGQAVLTF
TGTGCCAGCAGCCAAGAGAGGGCGGGACAAGCCGTCCTGACTTTC
>many|TRBJ1-5|-|TRBV28
CASSRGQFSNQPQHF
TGTGCCAGCAGCCGAGGACAGTTTAGCAATCAGCCCCAGCATTTT
>many|TRBJ1-2|-|TRBV6-1
CASGGRPNYGYTF
TGTGCCAGCGGGGGACGGCCTAACTATGGCTACACCTTC
>many|TRBJ2-1|TRBD1|TRBV7-3
CASSLFPKTGGSYNEQFF
TGTGCCAGCAGCTTATTCCCCAAAACAGGGGGATCCTACAATGAGCAGTTCTTC
>few|TRBJ2-5|TRBD2|TRBV15
CATSISSGRAWQETQYF
TGTGCCACCAGCATATCTAGCGGGAGGGCCTGGCAAGAGACCCAGTACTTC
>few|TRBJ1-1|-|TRBV7-9
CASNNPPRGDNTEAFF
TGTGCCAGCAATAACCCCCCCAGGGGAGATAACACTGAAGCTTTCTTT
>many|TRBJ2-7|-|TRBV20-1
CSARVGKDSYEQYF
TGCAGTGCTAGAGTGGGCAAAGACTCCTACGAGCAGTACTTC
>many|TRBJ2-7|-|TRBV7-9
CASSLLGEYEQYF
TGTGCCAGCAGCTTATTGGGGGAGTACGAGCAGTACTTC
>-|TRBJ1-2|-|TRBV7-9
CASSGGQGDGGYTF
TGTGCCAGCAGCGGGGGGCAGGGAGACGGGGGCTACACCTTC
>few|TRBJ2-1|-|TRBV12-3/TRBV12-4
CASSFLPYNEQFF
TGTGCCAGCAGTTTTTTGCCGTACAATGAGCAGTTCTTC
>few|TRBJ1-6|-|TRBV6-1
CASSYRNLKNSPLHF
TGTGCCAGCAGTTATCGTAACCTGAAGAATTCACCCCTCCACTTT
>many|TRBJ1-2|-|TRBV28
CASSPMMGRPWGYTF
TGTGCCAGCAGTCCTATGATGGGCAGGCCCTGGGGCTACACCTTC